A single sample gave rise to the 10 T cell receptor beta chains below, sequenced in a study of OX40 agonist ivuxolimab in advanced cancers. Measured with immunoSEQ multiplex PCR; TCRdb has only the in-frame clones, and not every one. The sample consists of approximately 11,000 clones, just under 75% of them appearing once. Specimen: CD4+ or CD8+ T cells sorted from blood, collected in a trial of the OX40 agonist ivuxolimab. Receptors originate from an adult with an advanced solid tumor such as melanoma, head and neck, liver or kidney cancer.

This clone was seen only a few times. CDR3 sequence reads: CASRLITNYEQYF. The CDR3 nucleotides read TGTGCCAGCAGACTGATCACCAACTACGAGCAGTACTTC. The chain combines TRBV27 with TRBJ2-7, with no clear D. Germline V CDR1 and CDR2: MNHEY, SMNVEV (reference sequence). Trimming left V 6 bases short and J 3 bases short, with 12 bases between. The CDR3 is 13 amino acids.

This sequence joins TRBV27 and TRBJ1-5; no reliable D call. Germline assignment: CDR1 MNHEY and CDR2 SMNVEV (reference sequence). V lost 2 bases and J 3 bases, leaving 11 bases between the germline ends. The CDR3 has 15 amino acids. The CDR3: CASSLMAVPNQPQHF. DNA of the CDR3: TGTGCCAGCAGTTTAATGGCGGTACCCAATCAGCCCCAGCATTTT.

This chain uses TRBV6-5 with TRBJ2-3; D call uncertain. The V gene lost 5 bases and the J gene lost 2 bases, with 11 bases spanning the gap. This CDR3 is 14 amino acids long. Germline V gives CDR1 MNHEY, CDR2 SVGAGI. For the CDR3, the DNA is TGTGCCAGCAGTGCGACATTAGCCACAGATACGCAGTATTTT. This sequence encodes CASSATLATDTQYF.

The chain is built from TRBV11-3 and TRBJ1-6; the D gene is possibly TRBD1 (5 bases). Germline CDR1 is SGHNT and CDR2 is YENEEA. The CDR3 has 16 amino acids. Trimming removed 4 bases at V and 2 bases at J, with 12 bases between. The CDR3 here is CASSSRGVTYNSPLHF. CDR3 DNA: TGTGCCAGCAGCTCGCGGGGGGTTACCTATAATTCACCCCTCCACTTT.

The rearrangement uses TRBV7-9 and TRBJ2-2; D gene ambiguous. The CDR3 runs 11 residues. V lost 5 bases to trimming and J lost 6 bases, with 4 bases between them. In germline, CDR1 is SEHNR, CDR2 FQNEAQ (reference sequence). CDR3 nucleotide sequence: TGTGCCAGCAGCCCAGCCGGGGAGCTGTTTTTT. It is translated as CASSPAGELFF. Drawing the rest from reference TRBV7-9 and TRBJ2-2, the complete variable domain is DTGVSQNPRHKITKRGQNVTFRCDPISEHNRLYWYRQTLGQGPEFLTYFQNEAQLEKSRLLSDRFSAERPKGSFSTLEIQRTEQGDSAMYLCASSPAGELFFGEGSRLTVL.

The chain links TRBV5-1 to TRBJ2-7; D is undetermined. V gave up 5 bases and J gave up 3 bases, with 6 bases separating them. This CDR3 has 11 amino acids. In germline, CDR1 is SGHRS, CDR2 YFSETQ. CDR3 loop: CASRSRYEQYF. The DNA for the CDR3 is TGCGCCAGCAGAAGCCGCTACGAGCAGTACTTC.

The chain links TRBV28 to TRBJ2-7; D remains unclear. Germline V lookup: CDR1 MDHEN, CDR2 SYDVKM. Between the trimmed V and J ends, which lost 2 bases and 1 base, there was a span of 15 bases. The CDR3 loop spans 16 amino acids. The CDR3 DNA follows: TGTGCCAGCAGTTTAAAACTGCTGTGGGGTTCCTACGAGCAGTACTTC. Protein product: CASSLKLLWGSYEQYF.

The chain combines TRBV29-1 with TRBJ2-2; D unresolved. The CDR3 is 14 residues long. Trimming stripped 6 bases from V and 6 bases from J, with 17 bases between. Germline V gene lookup returns CDR1 SQVTM and CDR2 ANQGSEA. CDR3 bases: TGCAGCGTACGAGGATCGTTTGCGGCCGGGGAGCTGTTTTTT. Protein: CSVRGSFAAGELFF.

The chain employs TRBV5-4 and TRBJ1-5; D is possibly TRBD1 (5 bases). The CDR3 loop spans 15 amino acids. Trimming took off 4 bases at V and 5 bases at J, with 16 bases between the two ends. The germline gives CDR1 SGHNT, CDR2 YYREEE (reference sequence). The chain's CDR3 is CASSMGRMAYQPQHF. In nucleotides, the CDR3 is TGTGCCAGCAGCATGGGACGGATGGCGTATCAGCCCCAGCATTTT.

This clone is medium-sized (0.01 to 0.1%) by share. The chain has TRBV27 and TRBJ2-2; 11 bases match TRBD2. V shed 4 bases, J shed 6 bases, and the junction held 4 bases outside the gene matches. The CDR3 loop spans 15 amino acids. Looked up from germline, CDR1 is MNHEY and CDR2 is SMNVEV (reference sequence). The CDR3 sequence is CASSSTSGSPGELFF. The CDR3 DNA follows: TGTGCCAGCAGTTCAACTAGCGGGAGCCCCGGGGAGCTGTTTTTT.